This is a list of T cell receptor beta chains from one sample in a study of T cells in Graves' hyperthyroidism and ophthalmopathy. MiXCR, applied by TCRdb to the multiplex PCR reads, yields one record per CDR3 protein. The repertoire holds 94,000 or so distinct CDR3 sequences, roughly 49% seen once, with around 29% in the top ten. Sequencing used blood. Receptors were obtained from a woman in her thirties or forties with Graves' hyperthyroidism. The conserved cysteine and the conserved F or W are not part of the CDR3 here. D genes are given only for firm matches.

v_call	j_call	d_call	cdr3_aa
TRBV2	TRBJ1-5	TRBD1	ASSTQGYNQPQH
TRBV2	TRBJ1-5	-	ASSDSGASQPQH
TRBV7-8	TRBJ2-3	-	ASSPLRDTQY
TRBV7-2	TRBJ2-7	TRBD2	ASSWSGVTSGSYEQY
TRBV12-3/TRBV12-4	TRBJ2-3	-	ASRGGSTDTQY
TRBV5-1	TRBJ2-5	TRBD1	ASSYGQGIEEETQY
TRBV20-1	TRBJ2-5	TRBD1	SAKQGVSPETQY
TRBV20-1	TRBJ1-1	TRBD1	SARLGNRGGTEAF
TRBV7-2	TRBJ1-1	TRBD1	ASIRGGLNTEAF
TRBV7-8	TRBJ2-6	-	ASSQVAQPDYVLT
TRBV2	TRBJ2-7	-	ASGRGLSYEQY
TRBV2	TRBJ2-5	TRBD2	ASSAPGSGRGETQY
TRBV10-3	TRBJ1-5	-	AISASNQPQH
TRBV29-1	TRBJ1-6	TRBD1	SARPGTGGALDNSPLH
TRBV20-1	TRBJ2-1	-	SAPPGVQGHNEQF
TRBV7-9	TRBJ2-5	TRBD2	ASRRGAETQY
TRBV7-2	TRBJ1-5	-	ASSSGGQPQH
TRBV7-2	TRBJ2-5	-	ASSLGPASVETQY
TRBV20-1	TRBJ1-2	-	SAKFAGANYGYT
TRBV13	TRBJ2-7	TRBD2	ASSLGLAGGYEQY
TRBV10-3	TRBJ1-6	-	AIRDRNNSPLH
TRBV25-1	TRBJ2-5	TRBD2	ASSARDWYSGSVLETQY
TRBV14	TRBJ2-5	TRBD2	ASSPGLAERETQY
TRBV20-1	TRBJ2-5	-	SARDGAGLETQY
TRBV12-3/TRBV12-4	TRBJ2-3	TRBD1	ASDRGRTDTQY
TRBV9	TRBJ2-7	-	ASSRDSDYEQY
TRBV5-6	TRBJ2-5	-	ASWWYGTSQETQY
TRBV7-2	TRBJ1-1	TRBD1	ASSFLGQGAGEAF